Below, one T cell receptor beta chain is given with its context. The antigen is unknown. The sample originates from a study of human T cells and chemical hapten exposure. Across the study: Sensitization was performed using 2% DPC on an approximately 2 cm by approximately 2 cm upper inner arm skin site. Broader study findings: Expanded TCRs made up significantly more big CDR3 similarity clusters than controls did.

TCRdb reanalysed the RACE reads using MiXCR and keeps one entry per CDR3 protein. This table holds under 150,000 distinct CDR3 sequences, around an eighth found once. Sample time point: patch test 1, 2 weeks after DPC sensitization. Treatment meaning: therapeutic diphenylcyclopropenone sensitization with weekly scalp DPC. This TCR came from a woman aged 50 to 60 with alopecia areata. Some clones in this sample may be carry-over from other donors' samples. The material was whole blood, obtained in connection with sensitization to the hapten diphenylcyclopropenone (DPC).

The CDR3 loop is CASSTRGSQPQHF. CDR3 sequence (DNA): TGTGCCAGCAGCACCAGGGGAAGCCAGCCCCAGCATTTT. The chain has TRBV27 and TRBJ1-5; maybe TRBD1 (6 bases). The V end lost 6 bases, the J end lost 7 bases, and 13 bases lay between the germline ends. This CDR3 contains 13 residues. CDR1 MNHEY and CDR2 SMNVEV come from the germline V gene (reference sequence).